This TCR beta chain was observed in a study of T cells expressing NK-cell markers. This CDR3 has 13 amino acids. TCRdb re-called the 5' RACE reads; one entry per CDR3 protein, DNA not given. This repertoire comprises some 110,000 distinct CDR3 sequences; its ten largest clones make up less than 20%. Sequenced input: blood T cells: a sorted CD56 or NKG2C T cell subset, CD4+ or CD8+ T cells, or bulk PBMC T cells (not recorded which). The chain carries TRBV12-3 or TRBV12-4 and TRBJ2-7. The source is a woman aged 18-70 years in good health. CDR3 sequence reads: CASSLGVTYEQYF.